One and the same sample provided the 22 T cell receptor beta chains below, sequenced in a study of blood T cell repertoires in COVID-19. Profiling relied on immunoSEQ multiplex PCR, and the TCRdb table lists in-frame clones only, not all of them. Among about 230,000 clones listed, over 75% were seen once. Input material: peripheral blood. These receptors all come from a man in his fifties or sixties with COVID-19, enrolled during active disease.

The chain links TRBV30 to TRBJ2-1, with a possible D match to TRBD1 (5 bases). CDR1 GTSNPN and CDR2 SVGIG come from the germline V gene (reference sequence). Between the trimmed V and J ends, which lost 0 bases and 8 bases, there was a span of 14 bases. The CDR3 has 14 residues. The CDR3 nucleotides read TGTGCCTGGAGTGTACAGGAAGGGATGTATGAGCAGTTCTTC. Its translation: CAWSVQEGMYEQFF.

This clone was observed a handful of times. V usage is TRBV7-2 and J usage is TRBJ1-5; TRBD1 matches at 9 bases. Trimming removed 6 bases from V and 6 bases from J; junction bases left unmatched: 6. Germline-derived CDR1 and CDR2 are SGHTA and FQGNSA. The CDR3 has 14 residues. This CDR3 reads CASSPGTGTQPQHF. CDR3 nucleotides: TGTGCCAGCAGTCCAGGGACAGGGACTCAGCCCCAGCATTTT.

The chain couples TRBV7-2 to TRBJ2-5; D gene uncertain. V was trimmed by 1 base and J by 5 bases, leaving 11 bases between them. The CDR3 consists of 14 residues. Germline lookup yields CDR1 SGHTA and CDR2 FQGNSA. The CDR3 here is CASSLGYSRETQYF. DNA of the CDR3: TGTGCCAGCAGCTTAGGATACAGTCGGGAGACCCAGTACTTC.

The chain joins TRBV7-2 to TRBJ2-7; 10 bases are shared with TRBD1. CDR1 is SGHTA and CDR2 is FQGNSA in the germline V gene. With V trimmed by 4 bases and J by 4 bases, 7 bases remained unmatched. The CDR3 covers 15 residues. The CDR3, as DNA: TGTGCCAGCAGCTCCTATCCGGGACAGGGGTACGAGCAGTACTTC. Amino acid sequence: CASSSYPGQGYEQYF.

This rearrangement joins TRBV2 to TRBJ2-1, with D possibly TRBD1 on 5 matching bases. Germline CDR1 and CDR2: SNHLY and FYNNEI. V lost 7 bases, J lost 5 bases, and 12 bases lay in between. The CDR3 has 13 residues. The CDR3 loop reads CASKDIPHNEQFF. For the CDR3, the DNA is TGTGCCAGCAAGGACATTCCCCACAATGAGCAGTTCTTC.

The chain carries TRBV15 and TRBJ1-2; 7 nucleotides line up with TRBD1. The CDR3 runs 18 residues. Germline loops: CDR1 LNHNV, CDR2 YYDKDF (reference sequence). The J segment lost 3 bases and the V segment lost 0 bases, leaving 13 bases of the junction unmatched. The CDR3 coding sequence is TGTGCCACCAGCAGAGATGAGATTGGCAACAGGGGAGACTATGGCTACACCTTC. It encodes CATSRDEIGNRGDYGYTF.

The V call is TRBV6-6, the J call TRBJ2-3; tentative D call: TRBD2 (7 bases). The V end lost 5 bases, the J end lost 7 bases, and 16 bases lay between the germline ends. The CDR3 length is 14 residues. Germline V gives CDR1 MNHNY, CDR2 SVGAGI (reference sequence). CDR3 sequence (DNA): TGTGCCAGCAGTGGAGGGGGGGCCGTTCATACGCAGTATTTT. This gives the protein CASSGGGAVHTQYF.

This rearrangement joins TRBV4-1 to TRBJ1-4, with D perhaps matching TRBD1 (5 bases). CDR3 length equals 15 residues. Trimming removed 4 bases at V and 5 bases at J, with 14 bases between. Germline V gives CDR1 MGHRA, CDR2 YSYEKL. CDR3 sequence (DNA): TGCGCCAGCAGCCTCGACAGATACCCGAATGAAAAACTGTTTTTT. Translated, it gives CASSLDRYPNEKLFF.

In this sample, this clone turned up once. The chain carries TRBV5-1 and TRBJ2-7; 9 bases line up with TRBD1. Trimming took 0 bases from V and 0 from J; bases not matched to a gene: 10. CDR3 length equals 18 residues. Germline loops: CDR1 SGHRS, CDR2 YFSETQ. This CDR3 reads CASSLALQTGGSSYEQYF. CDR3 nucleotide sequence: TGCGCCAGCAGCTTGGCCCTTCAGACAGGGGGGTCCTCCTACGAGCAGTACTTC.

CDR3 coding DNA: TGTGCCAGCAGCCCCATCCAAGGAGATAATTCACCCCTCCACTTT. Translation: CASSPIQGDNSPLHF. V and J are TRBV6-5 and TRBJ1-6; D is unresolved. CDR3 length: 15 residues. The V and J ends lost 6 bases and 5 bases respectively, with 14 bases between them. Germline lookup yields CDR1 MNHEY and CDR2 SVGAGI.

The chain uses TRBV5-6 and TRBJ1-3; D is unclear. Germline CDR1 is SGHDT and CDR2 is YYEEEE. Trimming cost V 4 bases and J 0 bases, with 14 bases left between them. CDR3 length: 16 residues. CDR3 loop: CASSHGSRFSGNTIYF. As DNA, the CDR3 is TGTGCCAGCAGCCATGGTAGCCGTTTCTCTGGAAACACCATATATTTT.

This clone was detected only a few times. The chain links TRBV5-6 to TRBJ2-7; 8 bases are shared with TRBD1. CDR1 is SGHDT, CDR2 YYEEEE, per germline. There are 16 residues in the CDR3. With 6 bases clipped from V and 3 bases from J, the junction kept 14 bases outside the gene matches. Here the CDR3 reads CASTTIPGQADYEQYF. In DNA form, the CDR3 reads TGTGCCAGCACGACTATACCGGGACAGGCGGACTACGAGCAGTACTTC. The full variable domain, rest sourced from reference TRBV5-6 and TRBJ2-7, is DAGVTQSPTHLIKTRGQQVTLRCSPKSGHDTVSWYQQALGQGPQFIFQYYEEEERQRGNFPDRFSGHQFPNYSSELNVNALLLGDSALYLCASTTIPGQADYEQYFGPGTRLTVT.

The rearrangement uses TRBV11-3 and TRBJ2-1; 9 bases line up with TRBD2. V dropped 7 bases and J dropped 6; count of bases not matched to a gene: 13. CDR1 and CDR2 (germline): SGHNT, YENEEA. CDR3 length: 16 amino acids. The CDR3 DNA reads TGTGCCAGCACCAAGGAGGGCGGGAGGGCCTTCAATGAGCAGTTCTTC. Protein sequence: CASTKEGGRAFNEQFF.

This sequence joins TRBV5-1 and TRBJ2-2; the match to TRBD2 covers 9 bases. Germline CDR1 reads SGHRS; CDR2 reads YFSETQ. V dropped 2 bases and J dropped 6; count of bases not matched to a gene: 8. This CDR3 spans 16 amino acids. CDR3 DNA sequence: TGCGCCAGCAGCTTCTTCGCGGGAGGGACGCCCGGGGAGCTGTTTTTT. It is translated as CASSFFAGGTPGELFF.

The chain couples TRBV19 to TRBJ2-7, with 8 bases identical to TRBD1. The length of the CDR3 is 15 residues. The V segment lost 6 bases and the J segment 9 bases; nucleotides outside the gene matches: 16. Germline CDR1 LNHDA, CDR2 SQIVND (reference sequence). The CDR3 sequence: CASSPGGQDTRRQYF. In DNA form, the CDR3 reads TGTGCCAGTAGCCCAGGGGGACAGGATACTAGGAGGCAGTACTTC.

The chain carries TRBV6-5 and TRBJ1-5; tentatively, D is TRBD1 (5 bases). Germline values: CDR1 MNHEY, CDR2 SVGAGI. V was shortened by 3 bases and J by 7 bases, with 10 bases between the two germline ends. The CDR3 runs to 13 residues. The CDR3 DNA is TGTGCCAGCAGTTATGACAGAATCCAGCCCCAGCATTTT. It is translated as CASSYDRIQPQHF.

The chain is built from TRBV28 and TRBJ1-2, with TRBD1 identical over 7 bases. The J segment lost 4 bases and the V segment lost 6 bases, leaving 11 bases of the junction unmatched. The germline V gene has CDR1 MDHEN and CDR2 SYDVKM. The CDR3 runs to 15 residues. The CDR3 loop reads CASSPGGQFRYGYTF. In DNA, the CDR3 is TGTGCCAGCAGCCCCGGGGGACAGTTTCGCTATGGCTACACCTTC.

This clone was detected a few times. V gene TRBV3-1 (or the pseudogene TRBV3-2) combines with J gene TRBJ2-2, with 11 bases identical to TRBD2. The CDR3 totals 18 residues. Germline CDR1 is LGHDT and CDR2 is YNNKEL (reference sequence). Losses at the gene ends were 2 bases for V and 6 bases for J; bases not matched to a gene: 11. In nucleotides, the CDR3 is TGTGCCAGCAGCCAAATGCCCGGTGGGACTAGCGGTCCCGGGGAGCTGTTTTTT. Its translation: CASSQMPGGTSGPGELFF.

This rearrangement joins TRBV21-1 to TRBJ1-1; the listed D gene, TRBD1, was not tested against the DNA. TRBV21-1 is a pseudogene segment. The CDR3 has 15 amino acids. For the CDR3, the DNA is TGTGCCAGCAGCCCTGTGTATGGGGCTAACACTGAAGCTTTCTTT. This translates into CASSPVYGANTEAFF.

The chain has TRBV12-3 or TRBV12-4 and TRBJ1-1; D remains ambiguous. The V end was cut by 4 bases, the J end by 4 bases, with 10 bases between. This CDR3 has 13 amino acids. In nucleotides, the CDR3 is TGTGCCAGCAGTTCCCGGCGCGGCACTGAAGCTTTCTTT. It yields the protein CASSSRRGTEAFF.

The rearrangement joins TRBV5-1 to TRBJ1-6, with D perhaps matching TRBD1 (6 bases). The V end was cut by 4 bases, the J end by 7 bases, with 12 bases between. CDR1 and CDR2 from the germline V gene are SGHRS and YFSETQ. The CDR3 extends over 14 amino acids. Here the CDR3 DNA reads TGCGCCAGCAGCATAGACAGGAGCAATTCACCCCTCCACTTT. This codes for CASSIDRSNSPLHF.

V is TRBV3-1 (or the pseudogene TRBV3-2) and J is TRBJ2-7, with 11 positions matching TRBD2. After removal of 0 bases from V and 5 bases from J, the junction contained 9 bases not matched to a gene. This CDR3 contains 17 residues. Germline CDR1 reads LGHDT; CDR2 reads YNNKEL (reference sequence). CDR3 sequence: CASSQDALAGGPHEQYF. Here the CDR3 DNA reads TGTGCCAGCAGCCAAGACGCGTTAGCGGGAGGGCCCCACGAGCAGTACTTC.